Listed below are T cell receptor beta chains from one sample, sequenced in a study of early T cells in non-severe SARS-CoV-2 infection. MiXCR, run by TCRdb on the 5' RACE reads, gives a single entry per CDR3 protein. This table has roughly 99,000 distinct CDR3 sequences, 11% appearing once. Sequenced: whole blood. Source of these receptors: an adult who was a healthcare worker with PCR-confirmed SARS-CoV-2 infection or an uninfected control (not recorded which). CDR3s include the opening cysteine and the closing phenylalanine or tryptophan. A D gene is named only where the DNA matches it firmly. The size of a clone is reported for some rows only, either as once, few or many, or as a class for expanded clones.

j_call d_call clone_size v_call cdr3_aa
TRBJ2-7 NA many TRBV5-1 CASSLSFGPIYEQYF
TRBJ1-6 NA few TRBV5-4 CASSFSGSPKGSPLHF
TRBJ2-5 NA many TRBV29-1 CSVVPRESKETQYF
TRBJ1-2 NA NA TRBV29-1 CSVEAGVGYTF
TRBJ2-7 TRBD1 medium-sized TRBV5-1 CASKPRDRSYEQYF
TRBJ1-6 TRBD1 few TRBV6-5 CASSSTGQGNSPLHF
TRBJ1-1 TRBD1 NA TRBV5-5 CASSRNRGRGTEAFF
TRBJ1-6 NA NA TRBV6-6 CASSYMGNSPLHF
TRBJ2-1 NA NA TRBV10-3 CAIRAGSGEQFF
TRBJ2-1 TRBD2 few TRBV4-1 CASSQERLAGGGGDEQFF
TRBJ2-1 TRBD2 many TRBV12-3/TRBV12-4 CASSFGGRGYNEQFF
TRBJ1-3 NA NA TRBV6-5 CATQGVPAGTSSGNTIYF
TRBJ2-4 TRBD2 many TRBV15 CATSRELGTSGRAIKNIQYF
TRBJ2-1 NA many TRBV9 CASSVGTVDNEQFF
TRBJ2-4 NA NA TRBV27 CVSKGAVAKNIQYF
TRBJ1-4 NA NA TRBV10-3 CAISVGYNEKLFF
TRBJ2-7 NA NA TRBV7-9 CASSLYYEQYF
TRBJ1-1 TRBD1 many TRBV6-5 CASSYSDRATEAFF
TRBJ1-2 TRBD1 few TRBV12-3/TRBV12-4 CASKAGTGGNWRGYTF
TRBJ2-5 NA many TRBV5-1 CASREVETQYF
TRBJ1-5 TRBD1 few TRBV5-1 CASSLTGDQPQHF
TRBJ2-7 NA few TRBV7-8 CASSVSYEQYF
TRBJ2-7 NA many TRBV29-1 CSVEDSGEQYF
TRBJ2-1 TRBD2 few TRBV5-4 CASSRDGTSGMNEQFF
TRBJ2-7 NA many TRBV12-3/TRBV12-4 CASSFGASKGDYEQYF
TRBJ2-7 NA many TRBV29-1 CSVKGSGQSSYEQYF
TRBJ2-2 TRBD1 NA TRBV19 CASRTGTGNTGELFF
TRBJ2-7 TRBD1 NA TRBV5-6 CASSYGTVRYEQYF
TRBJ1-5 NA NA TRBV28 CATPDGNQPQHF
TRBJ2-7 NA few TRBV21-1 CASSKTGVSPPSYEQYF
TRBJ1-1 NA few TRBV28 CASSPWEAEAFF
TRBJ2-7 NA NA TRBV27 CASSPWAMNYEQYF
TRBJ1-6 TRBD1 many TRBV4-3 CASTPGTGNSPLHF
TRBJ2-4 NA NA TRBV5-6 CASSLDDGSRNIQYF